One and the same sample provided the 27 T cell receptor beta chains below, sequenced in a study of early T cells in non-severe SARS-CoV-2 infection (dated by TCRdb to the early 2020s). Preparation of the library involved 5' RACE. Instrument used: NextSeq 500. TCRdb reran the public reads through fastp at Q25 and MiXCR, keeping productive beta chains. CDR3 protein duplicates are merged, each entry listing the most common genes and DNA. The sample contains 30,000 to 35,000 distinct CDR3 sequences, more than 4% of them found a single time. The top ten clonotypes cover 5.5% to 6.5% of the sample. Sequencing was done on a sample of whole blood. The receptors derive from an adult who was a healthcare worker with PCR-confirmed SARS-CoV-2 infection or an uninfected control (not recorded which).

There are many counts of this clonotype. This chain uses TRBV6-1 with TRBJ2-5, with D perhaps assigned TRBD1 or TRBD2 (5 bases each). The CDR3 runs 12 residues. Germline loops: CDR1 MNHNS, CDR2 SASEGT. V lost 3 bases and J lost 5, with 7 bases in between. CDR3 loop: CASSDEGETQYF. The CDR3 DNA reads TGTGCCAGCAGTGATGAGGGGGAGACCCAGTACTTC.

The chain recombines TRBV19 with TRBJ2-2; possible D gene TRBD2, 6 bases. Germline CDR1 reads LNHDA; CDR2 reads SQIVND (reference sequence). Deletions cut 5 bases from V and 3 bases from J, with 10 bases between. The CDR3 has 14 residues. The CDR3 sequence: CASSPGLDTGELFF. In nucleotides, the CDR3 is TGTGCCAGTAGTCCGGGACTTGACACCGGGGAGCTGTTTTTT.

This clonotype was seen a few times. The chain is built from TRBV9 and TRBJ2-1, with 8 bases aligning to TRBD2. CDR3 size: 15 residues. Losses at the gene ends were 3 bases for V and 3 bases for J; bases not matched to a gene: 5. CDR1 and CDR2 (germline): SGDLS, YYNGEE. CDR3 coding DNA: TGTGCCAGCAGCGGGGGACTAGTTTACTACAATGAGCAGTTCTTC. Translation gives CASSGGLVYYNEQFF.

This clonotype has at least ten counts. The chain uses TRBV19 and TRBJ2-3; weak D call: TRBD1 (6 bases). The V end was cut by 6 bases, the J end by 0 bases, with 13 bases between. CDR1 and CDR2 from the germline V gene are LNHDA and SQIVND (reference sequence). The CDR3 is made up of 15 amino acids. This chain's CDR3 is CASRDRRPSTDTQYF. The CDR3 DNA sequence: TGTGCCAGTAGAGACAGGAGACCTAGCACAGATACGCAGTATTTT.

This clonotype was counted at least ten times. J is TRBJ2-5 and V is TRBV12-3 or TRBV12-4, with TRBD2 matching 7 bases. There are 15 residues in the CDR3. With 5 bases clipped from V and 1 base from J, the junction kept 7 bases outside the gene matches. The CDR3 is CASSGTGTTQETQYF. CDR3 coding DNA: TGTGCCAGCAGTGGAACCGGGACTACCCAAGAGACCCAGTACTTC.

This clonotype was seen ten or more times. The CDR3 nucleotides read TGCAGTGCTAGAGATCGAGTAGCGGGGGCCATAAATGAGCAGTTCTTC. This encodes CSARDRVAGAINEQFF. This chain links TRBV20-1 with TRBJ2-1; 9 nucleotides line up with TRBD2. This CDR3 contains 16 residues. With 0 bases clipped from V and 7 bases from J, the junction kept 10 bases outside the gene matches. Germline V lookup: CDR1 DFQATT, CDR2 SNEGSKA (reference sequence).

V is TRBV18 and J is TRBJ2-5; no reliable D call. V lost 5 bases to trimming and J lost 3 bases, with 13 bases between them. The CDR3 loop spans 14 amino acids. The germline CDR1 and CDR2 sequences are KGHSH and LQKENI. This CDR3 reads CASSGSTREETQYF. For the CDR3, the DNA is TGTGCCAGCTCAGGTTCGACGCGTGAAGAGACCCAGTACTTC.

This clonotype was detected ten times or more. The chain carries TRBV30 and TRBJ1-1; perhaps TRBD1 as D (5 bases). CDR3 length: 12 amino acids. From germline, CDR1 is GTSNPN and CDR2 SVGIG (reference sequence). V dropped 3 bases and J dropped 7 bases, with 12 bases sitting between them. CDR3 amino acids: CAWSAGHHEAFF. The DNA of the CDR3 is TGTGCCTGGAGCGCCGGACACCATGAAGCTTTCTTT.

This clonotype has at least ten counts. The V and J genes are TRBV7-2 and TRBJ2-1; maybe TRBD2 (7 bases). Trimming left V 4 bases short and J 6 bases short, with 13 bases between. Per the germline V gene, CDR1 is SGHTA and CDR2 is FQGNSA. The CDR3 loop spans 14 amino acids. The DNA of the CDR3 is TGTGCCAGCAGCTGGGGGGGCCTGGGCAATGAGCAGTTCTTC. Protein: CASSWGGLGNEQFF.

This clonotype was seen repeatedly, ten times or more. The chain carries TRBV20-1 and TRBJ2-1; D remains ambiguous. The CDR3 spans 14 residues. Trimming took off 6 bases at V and 1 base at J, with 13 bases between the two ends. Germline assignment: CDR1 DFQATT and CDR2 SNEGSKA (reference sequence). CDR3 nucleotide sequence: TGCAGTGCCAAAAGCCAGAATTCCTACAATGAGCAGTTCTTC. Translated, it gives CSAKSQNSYNEQFF.

This clonotype was seen at least ten times. J is TRBJ2-3 and V is TRBV21-1; TRBD2, the table's D call, was not compared with the DNA. TRBV21-1 is an annotated pseudogene. The CDR3 length is 14 residues. DNA for the CDR3: TGTGCCAGCAGCAAAGAGTCCATGGCAGATACGCAGTATTTT. Translating gives CASSKESMADTQYF.

This clonotype occurred many times. DNA for the CDR3: TGTGCCAGCAGCTCGGGGACTAGCGGGACCCAAGAGACCCAGTACTTC. Translation gives CASSSGTSGTQETQYF. This chain links TRBV11-3 with TRBJ2-5, with 13 bases that match TRBD2. The CDR3 runs 16 residues. Trimming took 4 bases from V and 1 from J; bases not matched to a gene: 3. Germline CDR1 SGHNT, CDR2 YENEEA.

The chain joins TRBV10-3 to TRBJ2-5; the match to TRBD1 covers 9 bases. The germline V gene encodes CDR1 ENHRY and CDR2 SYGVKD. The CDR3 is made up of 12 amino acids. J lost 5 bases, V lost 10 bases, and 5 bases had no gene match. The DNA of the CDR3 is TGTGCCACGAGGACAGGGGAGGAGACCCAGTACTTC. As protein: CATRTGEETQYF.

Ten or more counts support this clonotype. The J gene is TRBJ2-1, the V gene TRBV6-5; 9 bases match TRBD2. Germline CDR1 is MNHEY and CDR2 is SVGAGI. This CDR3 comprises 15 residues. V lost 5 bases to trimming and J lost 0 bases; unmatched junction nucleotides: 2. The CDR3 DNA is TGTGCCAGCAGTATGACTAGCGGCTCCTACAATGAGCAGTTCTTC. Translating it yields CASSMTSGSYNEQFF.

The sample holds many counts of this clonotype. This chain links TRBV6-2 or TRBV6-3 with TRBJ2-2, with 9 nucleotides matching TRBD2. V lost 6 bases and J lost 2; bases outside the gene matches: 4. The CDR3 runs 15 residues. CDR1 and CDR2 from the germline V gene are MNHEY and SVGEGT. The CDR3 DNA follows: TGTGCCAGCAGACGACTAGCGGCAAACACCGGGGAGCTGTTTTTT. This gives the protein CASRRLAANTGELFF.

This clonotype occurred many times. CDR3 nucleotides: TGTGCCATCAGTGAGTCAAACGGGATGAGCAATGAGCAGTTCTTC. It encodes CAISESNGMSNEQFF. The V call is TRBV10-3, the J call TRBJ2-1; D perhaps matches TRBD2 (5 bases). Germline CDR1 ENHRY, CDR2 SYGVKD. V lost 0 bases and J lost 6, with 12 bases in between. The CDR3 is made up of 15 amino acids.

The rearrangement joins TRBV5-1 to TRBJ2-1; 10 nucleotides match TRBD2. The J segment lost 8 bases and the V segment lost 4 bases, leaving 6 bases of the junction unmatched. CDR3 length: 14 residues. Germline V CDR1 and CDR2: SGHRS, YFSETQ. The CDR3 DNA follows: TGCGCCAGCAGCCCTAGCGGGAGCAACTATGAGCAGTTCTTC. It yields the protein CASSPSGSNYEQFF. Full variable domain (missing parts from reference TRBV5-1 and TRBJ2-1): KAGVTQTPRYLIKTRGQQVTLSCSPISGHRSVSWYQQTPGQGLQFLFEYFSETQRNKGNFPGRFSGRQFSNSRSEMNVSTLELGDSALYLCASSPSGSNYEQFFGPGTRLTVL.

This clonotype was observed many times. The genes are TRBV7-9 and TRBJ1-4; 9 nucleotides agree with TRBD1. Per germline, CDR1 SEHNR and CDR2 FQNEAQ (reference sequence). The J segment lost 8 bases and the V segment lost 4 bases, leaving 8 bases of the junction unmatched. CDR3 size: 15 residues. CDR3 residues: CASSSPGQGGEKLFF. Written as DNA, the CDR3 is TGTGCCAGCAGCTCACCGGGACAGGGAGGAGAAAAACTGTTTTTT.

This clonotype appeared many times. This sequence joins TRBV7-8 and TRBJ2-1; 10 bases match TRBD2. J was trimmed by 7 bases and V by 5 bases; bases with no gene match: 11. The CDR3 has 16 residues. Germline-derived CDR1 and CDR2 are SGHVS and FQNEAQ. The CDR3 here is CASSPRYGSGRNEQFF. Here the CDR3 DNA reads TGTGCCAGCAGCCCCCGGTACGGTAGCGGGAGGAATGAGCAGTTCTTC.

Details on this clonotype: The junction does not match germline at one end; this may be a read error. V and J are TRBV3-1 and TRBJ2-1, with 11 bases matching TRBD2. The CDR3 covers 14 residues. The germline V gene has CDR1 LGHDT and CDR2 YNNKEL (reference sequence). The CDR3 spells CASSQEISGGAFLF. The CDR3 DNA reads TGTGCCAGCAGCCAAGAGATTAGCGGGGGGGCCTTCCTCTTC.

In its sample, this clonotype was seen many times. The rearrangement links TRBV7-8 to TRBJ1-6, with D uncertain. The CDR3 contains 15 residues. Germline V gives CDR1 SGHVS, CDR2 FQNEAQ. Trimming took off 0 bases at V and 4 bases at J, with 7 bases between the two ends. The CDR3 DNA reads TGTGCCAGCAGCTTAGCGGACGCTTATAATTCACCCCTCCACTTT. This sequence encodes CASSLADAYNSPLHF.

There are many counts of this clonotype. The chain links TRBV3-1 to TRBJ1-6, with D possibly being TRBD1 (5 bases). V lost 3 bases and J 8 bases, leaving 11 bases between the germline ends. The CDR3 length is 14 residues. Germline V lookup: CDR1 LGHDT, CDR2 YNNKEL (reference sequence). CDR3 DNA sequence: TGTGCCAGCAGCCAGGGGGGGTTTGATTCACCCCTCCACTTT. It translates to CASSQGGFDSPLHF.

This clonotype was found many times. V and J are TRBV25-1 and TRBJ1-1; D is possibly TRBD1 (5 bases). CDR3 size: 13 residues. The germline V and J ends were trimmed by 7 bases and 5 bases, with 14 bases remaining between them. CDR1 is MGHDK, CDR2 SYGVNS, per germline. CDR3 sequence reads: CASTPGVGTEAFF. In DNA, the CDR3 is TGTGCCAGCACCCCGGGGGTTGGGACTGAAGCTTTCTTT.

This clonotype was recorded many times. The chain carries TRBV12-3 or TRBV12-4 and TRBJ2-5, with 8 positions matching TRBD1. This CDR3 is built from 14 residues. Losses at the gene ends were 7 bases for V and 2 bases for J; bases not matched to a gene: 6. CDR3 DNA: TGTGCCAGCAATAAACAGGGGGAACAAGAGACCCAGTACTTC. As protein: CASNKQGEQETQYF.

This clonotype was counted ten times or more. The CDR3 spells CASSLGTSGRSYNEQFF. DNA for the CDR3: TGCGCCAGCAGCTTGGGGACTAGCGGGAGGTCCTACAATGAGCAGTTCTTC. The rearrangement uses TRBV5-1 and TRBJ2-1, with 14 bases identical to TRBD2. Germline assignment: CDR1 SGHRS and CDR2 YFSETQ. The CDR3 extends over 17 amino acids. The ends lost 0 bases at V and 1 base at J; junction bases unmatched: 0. The full variable domain, completed using reference TRBV5-1 and TRBJ2-1, is KAGVTQTPRYLIKTRGQQVTLSCSPISGHRSVSWYQQTPGQGLQFLFEYFSETQRNKGNFPGRFSGRQFSNSRSEMNVSTLELGDSALYLCASSLGTSGRSYNEQFFGPGTRLTVL.

This clonotype was observed at least ten times. The rearrangement joins TRBV12-3 or TRBV12-4 to TRBJ1-1; TRBD1 matches at 8 bases. The CDR3 spans 14 residues. V shed 3 bases and J 5 bases; nucleotides not matched to a gene: 5. This CDR3 reads CASSFGTGRTEAFF. The CDR3 coding sequence is TGTGCCAGCAGTTTCGGGACAGGAAGAACTGAAGCTTTCTTT.

There are many counts of this clonotype. The V gene is TRBV7-6, the J gene TRBJ2-1; D is ambiguous. The CDR3 runs 15 residues. Germline CDR1 and CDR2: SGHVS and FNYEAQ. V lost 1 base and J 2 bases, leaving 9 bases between the germline ends. The DNA for the CDR3 is TGTGCCAGCAGCTTAGACATGGGCGCCTACAATGAGCAGTTCTTC. Encoded protein: CASSLDMGAYNEQFF.